This TCR beta chain was captured in a study of PD-1 blockade in mismatch repair-deficient tumors. For the study at large: Patients had approximately 11 mismatch repair-deficient cancer types and were previously treated and progressing. The study's findings and limits: Tumor-resident clones, often absent from pretreatment blood, expanded after pembrolizumab and then contracted.

A few pembrolizumab responders had their TCRs sequenced. This CDR3 has 12 residues. The germline CDR1 and CDR2 sequences are SGHRS and YFSETQ. Trimming removed 2 bases from V and 8 bases from J, with 10 bases in between. As for this clone: Antigen: not known.

Assay: immunoSEQ multiplex PCR; the TCRdb copy retains only in-frame clones and omits some. Of over 100,000 clones listed, 60% to 85% are singletons. The sequence was obtained from an adult with mismatch repair-deficient cancer. This chain uses TRBV5-1 with TRBJ1-2; no clear D. The sequenced sample was peripheral blood, obtained just over 59 weeks after starting pembrolizumab. For the CDR3, the DNA is TGCGCCAGCAGCTTCGATGAATTCGGCTACACCTTC. Encoded protein: CASSFDEFGYTF.